One sample yielded the 10 T cell receptor beta chains listed below, sequenced in a study of cytomegalovirus exposure and HLA in healthy donors (dated by TCRdb to the late 2010s). Library generation was performed with the immunoSEQ multiplex PCR assay. The multiplex PCR relied on a mix of 60 forward primers for TCR Vbeta segments and 13 reverse primers for TCR Jbeta segments. What TCRdb holds here is the immuneACCESS table cut down to in-frame rearrangements. Part of the clones is not present; checked against another copy, under half of the missing clones reflect an unresolved V gene, and the others are unexplained. For this sample the table gives more than 95,000 clones, of which 75% to 85% were detected only once. Approximately 10% of the sample is taken by the ten largest. The sample taken for sequencing was PBMCs. Receptors were obtained from a young man in good health and CMV-seropositive.

The chain is built from TRBV5-1 and TRBJ1-1, with no clear D. CDR3 length equals 16 residues. Germline V gene sequence: CDR1 SGHRS, CDR2 YFSETQ. Trimming took off 2 bases at V and 2 bases at J, with 16 bases between the two ends. CDR3: CASSFKGSRSNTEAFF. In nucleotides, the CDR3 is TGCGCCAGCAGCTTCAAAGGGAGCCGATCCAACACTGAAGCTTTCTTT. Full variable domain (outside the CDR3, taken from reference TRBV5-1 and TRBJ1-1): KAGVTQTPRYLIKTRGQQVTLSCSPISGHRSVSWYQQTPGQGLQFLFEYFSETQRNKGNFPGRFSGRQFSNSRSEMNVSTLELGDSALYLCASSFKGSRSNTEAFFGQGTRLTVV.

This chain connects TRBV6-5 to TRBJ1-1; weak D call: TRBD1 (5 bases). Trimming took 8 bases from V and 5 from J, leaving 21 bases between them. Germline V gene lookup returns CDR1 MNHEY and CDR2 SVGAGI. The CDR3 runs to 15 residues. Written as DNA, the CDR3 is TGTGCCAGCTCTCAAATGGGGCTAATGGAAACTGAAGCTTTCTTT. This encodes CASSQMGLMETEAFF.

The gene calls are TRBV5-1 and TRBJ2-3; D gene uncertain. Germline CDR1 is SGHRS and CDR2 is YFSETQ. CDR3 size: 14 residues. The V gene lost 3 bases and the J gene lost 1 base, with 9 bases spanning the gap. CDR3 in DNA: TGCGCCAGCAGCTCCCCTACAGGCACAGATACGCAGTATTTT. Translated: CASSSPTGTDTQYF.

The chain employs TRBV7-9 and TRBJ1-1; D possibly corresponds to TRBD1 (5 bases). Between the trimmed V and J ends, which lost 6 bases and 4 bases, there was a span of 18 bases. The CDR3 runs to 15 residues. The germline V gene has CDR1 SEHNR and CDR2 FQNEAQ (reference sequence). The CDR3 DNA reads TGTGCCAGCAGACAGGCCCTCCCCCGTGCCACTGAAGCTTTCTTT. Encoded protein: CASRQALPRATEAFF.

This chain links TRBV5-6 with TRBJ1-1; the D is unclear. The CDR3 is made up of 11 amino acids. V shed 6 bases and J shed 1 base, with 4 bases lying between them. The germline V gene encodes CDR1 SGHDT and CDR2 YYEEEE. In nucleotides, the CDR3 is TGTGCCAGCACCAGGAACACTGAAGCTTTCTTT. Encoded protein: CASTRNTEAFF.

The V gene is TRBV27, the J gene TRBJ2-5, with a weak D call TRBD1 (6 bases). CDR1 and CDR2 (germline): MNHEY, SMNVEV (reference sequence). The CDR3 is made up of 13 amino acids. Deletions cut 6 bases from V and 3 bases from J, with 11 bases between. As DNA, the CDR3 is TGTGCCAGCAGCTTTAACAGGGAAGAGACCCAGTACTTC. Translated: CASSFNREETQYF.

The chain carries TRBV30 and TRBJ2-7; possible D gene TRBD1, 5 bases. The germline CDR1 and CDR2 sequences are GTSNPN and SVGIG (reference sequence). The CDR3 has 13 amino acids. Trimming left V 1 base short and J 1 base short, with 8 bases between. CDR3 nucleotide sequence: TGTGCCTGGAGTGCTGGACATTCCTACGAGCAGTACTTC. Its translation: CAWSAGHSYEQYF.

The J gene is TRBJ1-2, the V gene TRBV7-3; 9 positions match TRBD1. This CDR3 spans 14 amino acids. Germline V gene sequence: CDR1 SGHTA, CDR2 FQGTGA. The J segment lost 7 bases and the V segment lost 2 bases, leaving 5 bases of the junction unmatched. CDR3 sequence reads: CASSLDRGRRGYTF. Here the CDR3 DNA reads TGTGCCAGCAGCTTAGACAGGGGGAGACGTGGCTACACCTTC.

V is TRBV4-2 and J is TRBJ1-6; a possible D gene is TRBD1 (6 bases). The V and J ends lost 3 bases and 6 bases respectively, with 15 bases between them. The CDR3 is 16 residues long. Germline V CDR1 and CDR2: LGHNA, YNFKEQ. As DNA, the CDR3 is TGTGCCAGCAGCCACCTTGACCAAGGGGGTAATTCACCCCTCCACTTT. This encodes CASSHLDQGGNSPLHF.

The rearrangement uses TRBV5-1 and TRBJ2-3; 12 positions match TRBD2. Germline V gives CDR1 SGHRS, CDR2 YFSETQ. The V gene end was trimmed by 1 base and the J gene end by 0 bases; junction bases not matched to a gene: 0. The CDR3 loop spans 16 amino acids. Here the CDR3 DNA reads TGCGCCAGCAGCTTGACTAGCGGGGGGAGCACAGATACGCAGTATTTT. Translation: CASSLTSGGSTDTQYF. Full variable domain (missing parts from reference TRBV5-1 and TRBJ2-3): KAGVTQTPRYLIKTRGQQVTLSCSPISGHRSVSWYQQTPGQGLQFLFEYFSETQRNKGNFPGRFSGRQFSNSRSEMNVSTLELGDSALYLCASSLTSGGSTDTQYFGPGTRLTVL.